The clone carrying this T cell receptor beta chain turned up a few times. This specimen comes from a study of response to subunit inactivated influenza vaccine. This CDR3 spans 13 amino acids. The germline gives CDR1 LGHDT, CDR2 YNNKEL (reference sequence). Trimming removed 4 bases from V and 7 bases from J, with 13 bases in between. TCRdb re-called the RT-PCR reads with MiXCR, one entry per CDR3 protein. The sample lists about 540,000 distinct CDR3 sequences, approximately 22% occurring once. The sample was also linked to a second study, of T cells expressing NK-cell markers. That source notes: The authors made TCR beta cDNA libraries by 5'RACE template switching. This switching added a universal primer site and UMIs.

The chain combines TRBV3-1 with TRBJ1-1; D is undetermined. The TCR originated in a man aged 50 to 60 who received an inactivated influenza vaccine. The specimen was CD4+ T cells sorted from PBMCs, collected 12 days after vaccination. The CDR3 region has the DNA TGTGCCAGCAGCCGCCGAGCGGGGAATGAAGCTTTCTTT. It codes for CASSRRAGNEAFF.